This T cell receptor (beta chain) derives from a study of control samples from healthy donors and cancer patients. TCRdb's copy holds only in-frame clones and misses some; the assay was immunoSEQ multiplex PCR. Of 75,000 to 95,000 clones listed, around nine tenths are singletons. Germline CDR1 reads KGHDR; CDR2 reads SFDVKD. V was clipped by 7 bases and J by 5 bases; unmatched bases: 2. The length of the CDR3 is 13 residues. Sequences were obtained from PBMCs. This TCR came from a woman in her forties or fifties with colorectal cancer. The chain recombines TRBV24-1 with TRBJ2-2; 8 bases align to TRBD1. The CDR3 coding sequence is TGTGCCACCAGCAGGGGGCGGACCGGGGAGCTGTTTTTT. Residues: CATSRGRTGELFF.